One sample yielded the 19 T cell receptor beta chains listed below, sequenced in a study of OX40 agonist ivuxolimab in advanced cancers. This table comes from immunoSEQ multiplex PCR, and its TCRdb copy is limited to in-frame clones, with some not included. The profile shows approximately 70,000 clones, about 93% of them singletons. The starting material was CD4+ or CD8+ T cells sorted from blood, obtained in a trial of the OX40 agonist ivuxolimab. The receptors were sampled from an adult with an advanced solid tumor such as melanoma, head and neck, liver or kidney cancer.

The chain uses TRBV5-6 and TRBJ1-2; D may be TRBD1 (5 bases). Trimming removed 2 bases at V and 5 bases at J, with 13 bases between. The CDR3 loop spans 14 amino acids. Germline V gene lookup returns CDR1 SGHDT and CDR2 YYEEEE. The DNA for the CDR3 is TGTGCCAGCAGCTTCAGGTGGGGACCTTATGGCTACACCTTC. Protein product: CASSFRWGPYGYTF.

For the CDR3, the DNA is TGTGCCAGCAGCTCTCATTTACAGGGTCAATATCTCACTGAAGCTTTCTTT. As protein: CASSSHLQGQYLTEAFF. This chain uses TRBV7-2 with TRBJ1-1; TRBD1 is a possible D gene (6 bases). Germline V lookup: CDR1 SGHTA, CDR2 FQGNSA. The V and J ends lost 4 bases and 4 bases respectively, with 22 bases between them. The CDR3 is made up of 17 amino acids.

The chain has TRBV6-6 and TRBJ2-1, with TRBD2 identical over 11 bases. The CDR3 is 14 residues long. J lost 7 bases, V lost 7 bases, and 6 bases had no gene match. CDR1 is MNHNY, CDR2 SVGAGI, per germline (reference sequence). CDR3 loop: CASKISGRGNEQFF. The CDR3 coding sequence is TGTGCCAGCAAGATTAGCGGGAGGGGTAATGAGCAGTTCTTC.

The rearrangement joins TRBV19 to TRBJ2-3; the match to TRBD2 covers 7 bases. The ends lost 4 bases at V and 2 bases at J; junction bases unmatched: 9. The CDR3 length is 16 residues. In germline, CDR1 is LNHDA, CDR2 SQIVND (reference sequence). The CDR3 region is CASSTYLAGITDTQYF. CDR3 DNA: TGTGCCAGTAGTACCTACTTAGCGGGTATCACAGATACGCAGTATTTT.

The V call is TRBV27, the J call TRBJ2-7, with D maybe TRBD1 (6 bases). Trimming shortened V by 5 bases and J by 0 bases, and 17 bases separated the two germline ends. CDR1 and CDR2 from the germline V gene are MNHEY and SMNVEV (reference sequence). The CDR3 loop spans 16 amino acids. This CDR3 is CASSINRDMNSYEQYF. As DNA, the CDR3 is TGTGCCAGCAGTATAAACAGGGACATGAACTCCTACGAGCAGTACTTC.

The chain links TRBV5-8 to TRBJ1-1; D is unclear. CDR1 is SGHTS, CDR2 YDEGEE, per germline. V gave up 2 bases and J gave up 1 base, with 21 bases separating them. The CDR3 runs 18 residues. Written as DNA, the CDR3 is TGTGCCAGCAGCTTTGAGGAGGGTGCGGTTCGGAAGAACACTGAAGCTTTCTTT. Translation gives CASSFEEGAVRKNTEAFF.

The rearrangement joins TRBV4-2 to TRBJ1-4; 9 bases are a match to TRBD1. V trimming: 1 base; J trimming: 3 bases; junction bases outside the gene matches: 15. Germline V lookup: CDR1 LGHNA, CDR2 YNFKEQ. CDR3 length equals 20 residues. CDR3 sequence reads: CASSQVHGTGSFAANEKLFF. The CDR3 nucleotides read TGTGCCAGCAGCCAAGTACACGGGACAGGGAGCTTCGCAGCTAATGAAAAACTGTTTTTT.

The chain recombines TRBV19 with TRBJ1-5, with D possibly TRBD1 on 6 matching bases. V was clipped by 1 base and J by 0 bases, with 13 bases between them. The germline CDR1 and CDR2 sequences are LNHDA and SQIVND (reference sequence). This CDR3 is 17 amino acids long. As DNA, the CDR3 is TGTGCCAGTAGTATAGTGGCAGGGGATTATAGCAATCAGCCCCAGCATTTT. Translated, it gives CASSIVAGDYSNQPQHF.

This clone has only one observation. The V gene is TRBV14, the J gene TRBJ2-2, with 8 bases fitting TRBD2. V was pared by 6 bases and J by 7 bases, with 4 bases of the junction left unmatched. The V gene's germline CDR1 is SGHDN and CDR2 FVKESK. The CDR3 has 13 amino acids. CDR3 loop: CASRPGTSGELFF. CDR3 sequence (DNA): TGTGCCAGCAGACCTGGGACTAGCGGGGAGCTGTTTTTT. Full variable domain (outside the CDR3, taken from reference TRBV14 and TRBJ2-2): EAGVTQFPSHSVIEKGQTVTLRCDPISGHDNLYWYRRVMGKEIKFLLHFVKESKQDESGMPNNRFLAERTGGTYSTLKVQPAELEDSGVYFCASRPGTSGELFFGEGSRLTVL.

This clone is a singleton in its sample. The CDR3 reads CASSKGLAPQWNEQFF. The CDR3 DNA sequence: TGTGCCAGCAGTAAGGGACTAGCGCCCCAATGGAATGAGCAGTTCTTC. The chain joins TRBV6-4 to TRBJ2-1; 10 positions agree with TRBD2. The V segment lost 5 bases and the J segment 7 bases; nucleotides outside the gene matches: 11. CDR3 size: 16 residues. Per the germline V gene, CDR1 is MRHNA and CDR2 is SNTAGT.

The chain links TRBV6-5 to TRBJ2-2; 8 bases map to TRBD2. The length of the CDR3 is 13 residues. V shed 7 bases and J 8 bases; nucleotides not matched to a gene: 6. From germline, CDR1 is MNHEY and CDR2 SVGAGI. The CDR3 coding sequence is TGTGCCAGCACCGACGGGGGGGTGGGGGAGCTGTTTTTT. Protein sequence: CASTDGGVGELFF.

In its sample, this clone was seen once. V usage is TRBV6-5 and J usage is TRBJ1-1; D unresolved. The CDR3 covers 13 residues. The ends were cut back, 8 bases at V and 1 base at J, with 11 bases in the middle. CDR1 and CDR2 (germline): MNHEY, SVGAGI. CDR3 DNA: TGTGCCAGCGGTTGGAGAGAGAACACTGAAGCTTTCTTT. It codes for CASGWRENTEAFF.

V gene TRBV13 combines with J gene TRBJ1-2; D might be TRBD1 (5 bases). The CDR3 length is 15 residues. Trimming left V 5 bases short and J 8 bases short, with 21 bases between. CDR1 is PRHDT, CDR2 FYEKMQ, per germline (reference sequence). CDR3 in DNA: TGTGCCAGCAGCGACTCAACCGTGGAGGGGCTAGGCTACACCTTC. Amino acid sequence: CASSDSTVEGLGYTF.

V usage is TRBV28 and J usage is TRBJ2-1, with 9 bases that match TRBD1. The CDR3 loop spans 15 amino acids. The V segment lost 5 bases and the J segment 2 bases; nucleotides outside the gene matches: 4. Germline loops: CDR1 MDHEN, CDR2 SYDVKM. The CDR3 DNA is TGTGCCAGCAGTCTACAGGGGGCTACCTACAATGAGCAGTTCTTC. This codes for CASSLQGATYNEQFF.

The chain uses TRBV7-9 and TRBJ2-7; unclear D gene. The CDR3 runs to 14 residues. CDR1 and CDR2 from the germline V gene are SEHNR and FQNEAQ (reference sequence). The V end was cut by 2 bases, the J end by 0 bases, with 8 bases between. The CDR3 bases are TGTGCCAGCAGCTTATACACAAGCTCCTACGAGCAGTACTTC. Translating it yields CASSLYTSSYEQYF. The whole variable domain, remainder taken from reference TRBV7-9 and TRBJ2-7, is DTGVSQNPRHKITKRGQNVTFRCDPISEHNRLYWYRQTLGQGPEFLTYFQNEAQLEKSRLLSDRFSAERPKGSFSTLEIQRTEQGDSAMYLCASSLYTSSYEQYFGPGTRLTVT.

The rearrangement joins TRBV5-5 to TRBJ1-1; D not certain. This CDR3 comprises 13 residues. The V and J ends lost 0 bases and 1 base respectively, with 4 bases between them. CDR1 is SGHKS, CDR2 YYEKEE, per germline (reference sequence). Written as DNA, the CDR3 is TGTGCCAGCAGCTTGGAAGAGAACACTGAAGCTTTCTTT. Translating gives CASSLEENTEAFF.

The chain is built from TRBV6-5 and TRBJ2-1, with D unclear. CDR3 length: 14 residues. CDR1 is MNHEY and CDR2 is SVGAGI in the germline V gene. V lost 5 bases and J lost 0, with 8 bases in between. The CDR3 spells CASSNYDSYNEQFF. CDR3 bases: TGTGCCAGCAGTAACTACGACTCCTACAATGAGCAGTTCTTC.

V is TRBV7-9 and J is TRBJ2-7; perhaps D is TRBD1 or TRBD2 (5 bases each). Germline V lookup: CDR1 SEHNR, CDR2 FQNEAQ (reference sequence). The ends were cut back, 4 bases at V and 2 bases at J, with 9 bases in the middle. There are 13 residues in the CDR3. The CDR3 DNA follows: TGTGCCAGCAGCTCCGGGACCCCCTACGAGCAGTACTTC. Translating it yields CASSSGTPYEQYF.

This chain joins TRBV7-2 and TRBJ2-5; TRBD2 matches 9 bases. This CDR3 region has 15 residues. V gave up 2 bases and J gave up 2 bases; unmatched junction bases: 3. Germline V gene lookup returns CDR1 SGHTA and CDR2 FQGNSA. The CDR3 protein is CASSLYSGGQETQYF. CDR3 bases: TGTGCCAGCAGCTTATATAGCGGGGGACAAGAGACCCAGTACTTC.